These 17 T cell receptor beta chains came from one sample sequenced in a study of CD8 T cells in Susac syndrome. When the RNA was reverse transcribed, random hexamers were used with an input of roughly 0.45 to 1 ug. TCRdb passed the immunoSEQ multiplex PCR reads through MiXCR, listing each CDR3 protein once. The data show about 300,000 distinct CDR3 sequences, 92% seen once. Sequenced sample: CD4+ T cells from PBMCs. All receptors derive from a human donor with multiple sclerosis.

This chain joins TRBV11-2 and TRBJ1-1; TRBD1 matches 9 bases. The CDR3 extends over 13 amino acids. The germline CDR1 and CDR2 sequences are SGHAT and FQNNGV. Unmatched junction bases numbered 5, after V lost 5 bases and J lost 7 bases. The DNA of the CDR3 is TGTGCCAGCAGCGAATACAGGGGGCGTGAAGCTTTCTTT. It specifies CASSEYRGREAFF. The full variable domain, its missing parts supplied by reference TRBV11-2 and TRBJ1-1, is EAGVAQSPRYKIIEKRQSVAFWCNPISGHATLYWYQQILGQGPKLLIQFQNNGVVDDSQLPKDRFSAERLKGVDSTLKIQPAKLEDSAVYLCASSEYRGREAFFGQGTRLTVV.

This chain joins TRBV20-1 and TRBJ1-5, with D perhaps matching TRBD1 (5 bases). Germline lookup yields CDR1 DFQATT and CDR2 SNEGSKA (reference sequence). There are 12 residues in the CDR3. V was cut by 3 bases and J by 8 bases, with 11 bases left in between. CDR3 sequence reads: CSARYGGKPQHF. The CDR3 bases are TGCAGTGCTAGGTACGGGGGGAAGCCCCAGCATTTT.

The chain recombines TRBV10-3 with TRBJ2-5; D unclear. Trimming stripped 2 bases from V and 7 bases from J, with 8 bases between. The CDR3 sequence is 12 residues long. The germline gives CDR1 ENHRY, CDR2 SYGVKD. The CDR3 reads CAISEIGRTQYF. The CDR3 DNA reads TGTGCCATCAGTGAGATTGGACGGACCCAGTACTTC.

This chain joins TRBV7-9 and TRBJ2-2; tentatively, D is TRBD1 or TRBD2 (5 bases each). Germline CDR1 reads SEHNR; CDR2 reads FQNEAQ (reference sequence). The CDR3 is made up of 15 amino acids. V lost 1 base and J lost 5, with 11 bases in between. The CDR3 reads CASSLGGRVTGELFF. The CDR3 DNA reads TGTGCCAGCAGCTTAGGGGGACGAGTGACCGGGGAGCTGTTTTTT.

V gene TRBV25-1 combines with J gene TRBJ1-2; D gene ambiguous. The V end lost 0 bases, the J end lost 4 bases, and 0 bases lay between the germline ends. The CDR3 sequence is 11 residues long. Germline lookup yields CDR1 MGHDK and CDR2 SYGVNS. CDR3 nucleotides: TGTGCCAGCAGTGAATACTATGGCTACACCTTC. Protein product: CASSEYYGYTF.

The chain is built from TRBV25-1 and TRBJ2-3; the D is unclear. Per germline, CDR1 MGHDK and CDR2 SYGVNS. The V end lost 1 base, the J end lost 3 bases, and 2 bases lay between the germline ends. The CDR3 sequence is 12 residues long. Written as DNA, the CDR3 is TGTGCCAGCAGTGAATGGACAGATACGCAGTATTTT. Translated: CASSEWTDTQYF.

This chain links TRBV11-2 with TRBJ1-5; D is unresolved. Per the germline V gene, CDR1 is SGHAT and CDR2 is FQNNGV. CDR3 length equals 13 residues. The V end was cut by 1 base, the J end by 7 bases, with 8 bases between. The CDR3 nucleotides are TGTGCCAGCAGCTTAGGCTACGGGCAGCCCCAGCATTTT. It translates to CASSLGYGQPQHF.

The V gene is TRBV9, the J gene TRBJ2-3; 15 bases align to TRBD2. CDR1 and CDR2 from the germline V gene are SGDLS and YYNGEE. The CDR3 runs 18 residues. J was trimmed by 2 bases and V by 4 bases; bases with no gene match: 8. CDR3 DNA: TGTGCCAGCAGCTTAGGACTAGCGGGAGGGTCTGCCACAGATACGCAGTATTTT. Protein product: CASSLGLAGGSATDTQYF. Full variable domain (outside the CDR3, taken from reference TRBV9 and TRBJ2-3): DSGVTQTPKHLITATGQRVTLRCSPRSGDLSVYWYQQSLDQGLQFLIQYYNGEERAKGNILERFSAQQFPDLHSELNLSSLELGDSALYFCASSLGLAGGSATDTQYFGPGTRLTVL.

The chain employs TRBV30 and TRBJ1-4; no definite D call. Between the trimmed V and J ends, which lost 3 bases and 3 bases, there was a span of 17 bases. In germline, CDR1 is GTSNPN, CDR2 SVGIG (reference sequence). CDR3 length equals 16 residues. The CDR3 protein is CAWSAPRLAANEKLFF. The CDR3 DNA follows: TGTGCCTGGAGCGCCCCGCGTTTGGCGGCTAATGAAAAACTGTTTTTT.

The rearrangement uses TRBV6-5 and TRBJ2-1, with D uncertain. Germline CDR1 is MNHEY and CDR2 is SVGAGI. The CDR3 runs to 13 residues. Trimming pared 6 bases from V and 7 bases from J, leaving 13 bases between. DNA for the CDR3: TGTGCCAGCAGCCAACTGCCGGGTAATGAGCAGTTCTTC. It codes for CASSQLPGNEQFF.

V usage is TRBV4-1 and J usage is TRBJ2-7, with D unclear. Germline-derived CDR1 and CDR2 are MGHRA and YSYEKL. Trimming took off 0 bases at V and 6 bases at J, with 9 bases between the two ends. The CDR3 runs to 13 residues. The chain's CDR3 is CASSQEGYLEQYF. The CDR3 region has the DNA TGCGCCAGCAGCCAAGAAGGATACCTCGAGCAGTACTTC.

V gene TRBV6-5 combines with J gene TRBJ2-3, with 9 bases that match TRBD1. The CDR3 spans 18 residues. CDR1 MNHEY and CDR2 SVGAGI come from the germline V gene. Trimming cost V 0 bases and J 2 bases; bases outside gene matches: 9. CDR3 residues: CASSYSWGDRGITDTQYF. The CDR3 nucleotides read TGTGCCAGCAGTTACTCTTGGGGAGACAGGGGGATCACAGATACGCAGTATTTT.

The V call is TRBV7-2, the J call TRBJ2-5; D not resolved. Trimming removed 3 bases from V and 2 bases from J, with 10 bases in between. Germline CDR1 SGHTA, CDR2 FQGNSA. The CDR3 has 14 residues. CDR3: CASSFTRHQETQYF. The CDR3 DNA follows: TGTGCCAGCAGCTTCACTCGACATCAAGAGACCCAGTACTTC.

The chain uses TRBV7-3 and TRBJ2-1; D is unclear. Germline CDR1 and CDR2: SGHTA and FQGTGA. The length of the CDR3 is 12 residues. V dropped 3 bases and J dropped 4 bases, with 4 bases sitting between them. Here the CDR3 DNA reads TGTGCCAGCAGCTTCGGTTACAATGAGCAGTTCTTC. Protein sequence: CASSFGYNEQFF.

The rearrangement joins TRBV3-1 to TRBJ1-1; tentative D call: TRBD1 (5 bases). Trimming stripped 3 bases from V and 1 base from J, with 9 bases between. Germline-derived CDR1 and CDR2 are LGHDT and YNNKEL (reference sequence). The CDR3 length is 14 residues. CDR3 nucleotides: TGTGCCAGCAGCCAGGAAGACAGGAACACTGAAGCTTTCTTT. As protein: CASSQEDRNTEAFF.

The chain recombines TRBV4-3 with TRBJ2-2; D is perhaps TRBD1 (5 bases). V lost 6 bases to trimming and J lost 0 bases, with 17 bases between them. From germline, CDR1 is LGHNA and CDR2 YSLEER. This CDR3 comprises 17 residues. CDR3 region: CASSPRTRAPNTGELFF. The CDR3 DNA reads TGCGCCAGCAGTCCCCGAACCAGGGCCCCGAACACCGGGGAGCTGTTTTTT.

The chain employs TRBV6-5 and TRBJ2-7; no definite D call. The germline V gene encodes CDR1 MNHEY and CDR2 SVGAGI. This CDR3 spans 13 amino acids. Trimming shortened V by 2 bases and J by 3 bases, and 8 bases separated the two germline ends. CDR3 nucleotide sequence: TGTGCCAGCAGTTACCATATAAACTACGAGCAGTACTTC. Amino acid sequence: CASSYHINYEQYF.